These 17 T cell receptor beta chains came from one sample sequenced in a study of T cell repertoires in cytomegalovirus infection (dated by TCRdb to between 2018 and 2021). Per the publication, the treatment or condition label means: in vitro stimulation with specific CMV peptide epitopes to enrich CMV-specific T cells. Their antigens remain unidentified. The sequencing machine was an Illumina HiSeq 1500. TCRdb reprocessed the public reads (quality trimming at Q25 with fastp, clone calling with MiXCR) and kept in-frame beta chains. CDR3 protein sequences are deduplicated, and each keeps its most common genes and DNA. This sample lists roughly 78,000 distinct CDR3 sequences; around 37% were detected once. Of the sample, 93% falls within the top ten clones. This sample comprised CD8+ T cells from cultured PBMCs, obtained from culture after CMV antigen stimulation. All receptors come from a human donor in good health (CMV status not recorded). Some clones in this sample may be carry-over from other donors' samples.

The chain combines TRBV27 with TRBJ2-1; 8 nucleotides match TRBD2. J lost 7 bases, V lost 5 bases, and 10 bases had no gene match. In germline, CDR1 is MNHEY, CDR2 SMNVEV (reference sequence). The CDR3 is made up of 15 amino acids. CDR3 DNA: TGTGCCAGCAGTCCACCTAGCGGGCGGGGTAATGAGCAGTTCTTC. It codes for CASSPPSGRGNEQFF.

This chain connects TRBV7-9 to TRBJ2-3; D is tentatively TRBD1 or TRBD2 (6 bases each). The CDR3 contains 17 residues. Germline assignment: CDR1 SEHNR and CDR2 FQNEAQ (reference sequence). Trimming shortened V by 5 bases and J by 2 bases, and 20 bases separated the two germline ends. The CDR3 DNA reads TGTGCCAGCAGCCTAAAAAGGGGGGAGTTGGCCACAGATACGCAGTATTTT. Protein sequence: CASSLKRGELATDTQYF.

The chain employs TRBV7-6 and TRBJ2-2; D is undetermined. The CDR3 has 16 amino acids. V gave up 6 bases and J gave up 0 bases, with 14 bases separating them. CDR1 is SGHVS, CDR2 FNYEAQ, per germline. This chain's CDR3 is CASSSGLSANTGELFF. CDR3 sequence (DNA): TGTGCCAGCAGTTCAGGCCTGTCAGCGAACACCGGGGAGCTGTTTTTT.

The chain uses TRBV12-3 or TRBV12-4 and TRBJ2-2, with 7 bases matching TRBD2. With 3 bases clipped from V and 1 base from J, the junction kept 11 bases outside the gene matches. CDR3 size: 18 residues. The CDR3: CASSFVQGGLENTGELFF. The CDR3 bases are TGTGCCAGCAGTTTTGTGCAGGGAGGGTTGGAGAACACCGGGGAGCTGTTTTTT.

This clonotype was detected a few times. The DNA of the CDR3 is TGCGCCAGCAGCCAGGGGACATTCGAAGCTAACTATGGCTACACCTTC. The encoded protein is CASSQGTFEANYGYTF. V and J are TRBV4-1 and TRBJ1-2; D may be TRBD1 (6 bases). Per germline, CDR1 MGHRA and CDR2 YSYEKL. The length of the CDR3 is 16 residues. With 3 bases removed from V and 0 bases from J, the gap between germline ends came to 14 bases.

The rearrangement links TRBV12-3 or TRBV12-4 to TRBJ1-4; D is unclear. CDR3 length: 14 amino acids. The V and J ends lost 3 bases and 4 bases respectively, with 9 bases between them. DNA of the CDR3: TGTGCCAGCAGTTTTGGGCAGCGTAATGAAAAACTGTTTTTT. Translated: CASSFGQRNEKLFF.

This chain joins TRBV5-6 and TRBJ2-7, with D maybe TRBD2 (5 bases). The V end lost 0 bases, the J end lost 7 bases, and 11 bases lay between the germline ends. The CDR3 contains 13 residues. Germline V gene data show CDR1 as SGHDT and CDR2 as YYEEEE. DNA of the CDR3: TGTGCCAGCAGCTTGGCCGGGATCGGGGAGCAGTACTTC. As protein: CASSLAGIGEQYF.

The chain combines TRBV11-2 with TRBJ2-3, with D possibly TRBD2 on 6 matching bases. V shed 0 bases and J shed 1 base, with 29 bases lying between them. Germline V gives CDR1 SGHAT, CDR2 FQNNGV. The CDR3 spans 22 residues. The CDR3 reads CASSLDALAPGIPGRRTDTQYF. CDR3 nucleotides: TGTGCCAGCAGCTTAGATGCGCTGGCCCCAGGGATCCCCGGGAGACGCACAGATACGCAGTATTTT.

The V gene is TRBV3-1, the J gene TRBJ1-1; 7 bases align to TRBD1. There are 14 residues in the CDR3. Unmatched junction bases numbered 6, after V lost 4 bases and J lost 4 bases. CDR1 is LGHDT and CDR2 is YNNKEL in the germline V gene (reference sequence). In DNA form, the CDR3 reads TGTGCCAGCAGCCCCCCCTCAGGGGGCACTGAAGCTTTCTTT. Encoded protein: CASSPPSGGTEAFF.

The chain uses TRBV7-6 and TRBJ1-1; perhaps TRBD1 as D (5 bases). CDR1 and CDR2 from the germline V gene are SGHVS and FNYEAQ. Trimming shortened V by 3 bases and J by 3 bases, and 11 bases separated the two germline ends. This CDR3 has 14 residues. The CDR3 spells CASSLSGAHTEAFF. For the CDR3, the DNA is TGTGCCAGCAGCTTGTCCGGGGCCCACACTGAAGCTTTCTTT.

The sample holds a few counts of this clonotype. The chain combines TRBV7-8 with TRBJ1-6; 9 bases match TRBD1. Trimming cost V 4 bases and J 3 bases; bases outside gene matches: 7. CDR3 size: 17 residues. Germline CDR1 and CDR2: SGHVS and FQNEAQ. The chain's CDR3 is CASSSPTGQGYNSPLHF. DNA of the CDR3: TGTGCCAGCAGCTCACCAACGGGACAGGGCTATAATTCACCCCTCCACTTT.

V is TRBV5-5 and J is TRBJ2-2; 10 bases line up with TRBD1. The V gene end was trimmed by 6 bases and the J gene end by 6 bases; junction bases not matched to a gene: 8. Germline assignment: CDR1 SGHKS and CDR2 YYEKEE (reference sequence). The CDR3 extends over 15 amino acids. The CDR3 sequence is CASNPGTGVPGELFF. The CDR3 DNA sequence: TGTGCCAGCAACCCCGGGACAGGGGTGCCCGGGGAGCTGTTTTTT.

The gene calls are TRBV10-3 and TRBJ1-1; 7 positions agree with TRBD1. The germline gives CDR1 ENHRY, CDR2 SYGVKD. The junction had 10 bases not matched to a gene; V was cut back by 7 bases and J by 5 bases. This CDR3 is 14 amino acids long. The CDR3 region has the DNA TGTGCCATCATGGGGACAGACGGATATACTGAAGCTTTCTTT. Residues: CAIMGTDGYTEAFF.

The chain combines TRBV19 with TRBJ2-1; the D gene is possibly TRBD1 (6 bases). The CDR3 runs 15 residues. From germline, CDR1 is LNHDA and CDR2 SQIVND (reference sequence). Between the trimmed V and J ends, which lost 1 base and 5 bases, there was a span of 12 bases. The CDR3: CASSIVTGSHNEQFF. CDR3 nucleotides: TGTGCCAGTAGTATAGTTACAGGGTCTCACAATGAGCAGTTCTTC.

The table lists this clonotype with a few counts. The chain recombines TRBV7-2 with TRBJ1-2; 10 bases match TRBD1. The CDR3 has 17 amino acids. In germline, CDR1 is SGHTA, CDR2 FQGNSA. Losses at the gene ends were 5 bases for V and 1 base for J; bases not matched to a gene: 10. CDR3 region: CASSLPGQGPNNYGYTF. In nucleotides, the CDR3 is TGTGCCAGCAGCCTACCGGGACAGGGGCCTAATAACTATGGCTACACCTTC.

In this sample, this clonotype turned up many times. This CDR3 is CASSLRFLAGDRNTGELFF. For the CDR3, the DNA is TGTGCCAGCAGCTTAAGATTCCTAGCGGGGGACCGAAACACCGGGGAGCTGTTTTTT. J is TRBJ2-2 and V is TRBV7-2; 10 bases agree with TRBD2. The germline CDR1 and CDR2 sequences are SGHTA and FQGNSA. J was trimmed by 2 bases and V by 2 bases; bases with no gene match: 11. The CDR3 extends over 19 amino acids.

This clonotype was counted a few times. The V call is TRBV4-1, the J call TRBJ1-4, with a tentative D call TRBD1 (6 bases). Germline V gene sequence: CDR1 MGHRA, CDR2 YSYEKL. The V end was cut by 2 bases, the J end by 1 base, with 14 bases between. This CDR3 contains 17 residues. CDR3 bases: TGCGCCAGCAGCCAATCAACAGGGATGTTAACTAATGAAAAACTGTTTTTT. Residues: CASSQSTGMLTNEKLFF.